What follows are 19 T cell receptor beta chains derived from one specimen sequenced in a study of OX40 agonist ivuxolimab in advanced cancers. The assay was immunoSEQ multiplex PCR, and TCRdb's table has in-frame clones only and misses some. Of tens of thousands of clones listed, around 90% are singletons. The sequencing here drew on CD4+ or CD8+ T cells sorted from blood, taken in a trial of the OX40 agonist ivuxolimab. The receptor source for this set is an adult with an advanced solid tumor such as melanoma, head and neck, liver or kidney cancer.

This chain joins TRBV6-1 and TRBJ1-6, with D possibly matching TRBD1 (6 bases). The V end was cut by 7 bases, the J end by 1 base, with 11 bases between. From germline, CDR1 is MNHNS and CDR2 SASEGT. The CDR3 extends over 15 amino acids. The CDR3 here is CASTAGESYNSPLHF. The CDR3 DNA sequence: TGTGCCAGCACGGCAGGGGAATCCTATAATTCACCCCTCCACTTT.

The sample holds one count of this clone. The rearrangement uses TRBV14 and TRBJ2-2; D is tentatively TRBD1 or TRBD2 (5 bases each). The CDR3 extends over 15 amino acids. The germline V gene has CDR1 SGHDN and CDR2 FVKESK. The V end lost 1 base, the J end lost 1 base, and 7 bases lay between the germline ends. CDR3 loop: CASSQAGRNTGELFF. The CDR3 coding sequence is TGTGCCAGCAGCCAAGCAGGGAGGAACACCGGGGAGCTGTTTTTT.

This chain joins TRBV19 and TRBJ1-5, with 7 nucleotides matching TRBD1. This CDR3 contains 14 residues. CDR1 and CDR2 from the germline V gene are LNHDA and SQIVND (reference sequence). Trimming at V came to 6 bases and at J to 2 bases, leaving 4 bases not matched to a gene. CDR3 in amino acids: CASSYRGGNQPQHF. CDR3 nucleotide sequence: TGTGCCAGTAGCTACAGGGGCGGCAATCAGCCCCAGCATTTT.

V and J are TRBV5-4 and TRBJ2-5; TRBD1 agrees at 9 bases. This CDR3 is built from 13 residues. V shed 3 bases and J 3 bases; nucleotides not matched to a gene: 0. Germline CDR1 reads SGHNT; CDR2 reads YYREEE (reference sequence). As DNA, the CDR3 is TGTGCCAGCAGCTGGACAGGGGAAGAGACCCAGTACTTC. Protein: CASSWTGEETQYF.

This chain connects TRBV28 to TRBJ1-5; the D is unclear. Trimming pared 5 bases from V and 7 bases from J, leaving 18 bases between. The CDR3 consists of 15 residues. Germline-derived CDR1 and CDR2 are MDHEN and SYDVKM. CDR3 amino acids: CASSIFLGNGQPQHF. The DNA of the CDR3 is TGTGCCAGCAGTATATTTCTGGGGAACGGCCAGCCCCAGCATTTT.

V usage is TRBV19 and J usage is TRBJ2-7, with 7 bases matching TRBD1. There are 15 residues in the CDR3. The trim removed 6 bases at V and 6 bases at J, leaving 14 bases unmatched. Germline CDR1 reads LNHDA; CDR2 reads SQIVND (reference sequence). This CDR3 reads CASSPGTELKSEQYF. In DNA, the CDR3 is TGTGCCAGTAGCCCAGGGACAGAGTTAAAATCCGAGCAGTACTTC.

This clone was observed once. The chain is built from TRBV30 and TRBJ1-2, with D tentatively TRBD1 (5 bases). Germline CDR1 reads GTSNPN; CDR2 reads SVGIG (reference sequence). The CDR3 loop spans 14 amino acids. V was pared by 4 bases and J by 4 bases, with 16 bases between. CDR3 bases: TGTGCCTGGACCGCCGGGGGGAGTTTCTATGGCTACACCTTC. This gives the protein CAWTAGGSFYGYTF. The variable domain in full, completed from reference TRBV30 and TRBJ1-2, reads SQTIHQWPATLVQPVGSPLSLECTVEGTSNPNLYWYRQAAGRGLQLLFYSVGIGQISSEVPQNLSASRPQDRQFILSSKKLLLSDSGFYLCAWTAGGSFYGYTFGSGTRLTVV.

The chain is built from TRBV5-5 and TRBJ2-7; 10 bases line up with TRBD1. Unmatched junction bases numbered 1, after V lost 0 bases and J lost 4 bases. The CDR3 is 14 residues long. Germline V gives CDR1 SGHKS, CDR2 YYEKEE (reference sequence). CDR3 sequence: CASSLGDRGYEQYF. The CDR3, as DNA: TGTGCCAGCAGCTTGGGGGACAGGGGTTACGAGCAGTACTTC.

The chain is built from TRBV9 and TRBJ1-1; D is possibly TRBD1 (5 bases). The CDR3 is made up of 13 amino acids. CDR1 and CDR2 from the germline V gene are SGDLS and YYNGEE. V dropped 1 base and J dropped 6 bases, with 10 bases sitting between them. The CDR3 loop reads CASSVSQGPEAFF. The DNA for the CDR3 is TGTGCCAGCAGCGTATCCCAGGGTCCTGAAGCTTTCTTT.

The gene calls are TRBV6-1 and TRBJ2-7; TRBD1 is a possible D gene (5 bases). Deletions cut 2 bases from V and 2 bases from J, with 16 bases between. This CDR3 is built from 16 residues. CDR1 MNHNS and CDR2 SASEGT come from the germline V gene. The CDR3, as DNA: TGTGCCAGCAGTGAACCCGGCCAGGGAATCCCCTACGAGCAGTACTTC. Translating gives CASSEPGQGIPYEQYF.

In nucleotides, the CDR3 is TGCGCCAGCAGCCCCTTTAATTCGGCCACACAGAACATTCAGTACTTC. Its translation: CASSPFNSATQNIQYF. The chain links TRBV5-1 to TRBJ2-4; no definite D call. CDR3 size: 16 residues. Per germline, CDR1 SGHRS and CDR2 YFSETQ. The ends were cut back, 4 bases at V and 7 bases at J, with 21 bases in the middle.

The sample holds one count of this clone. The chain has TRBV30 and TRBJ1-2; no clear D gene. The CDR3 runs 13 residues. Trimming cost V 0 bases and J 1 base, with 6 bases left between them. Germline CDR1 is GTSNPN and CDR2 is SVGIG (reference sequence). DNA of the CDR3: TGTGCCTGGAGTGTAAGTGTTAACTATGGCTACACCTTC. It encodes CAWSVSVNYGYTF.

The chain combines TRBV30 with TRBJ2-5; 9 positions agree with TRBD2. CDR1 is GTSNPN, CDR2 SVGIG, per germline (reference sequence). After removal of 2 bases from V and 10 bases from J, the junction contained 11 bases not matched to a gene. The CDR3 contains 14 residues. The CDR3 spells CAWSTGLAGSDQYF. CDR3 coding DNA: TGTGCCTGGAGTACGGGGCTAGCGGGATCCGACCAGTACTTC.

This rearrangement joins TRBV27 to TRBJ2-1, with D uncertain. Trimming took off 5 bases at V and 0 bases at J, with 17 bases between the two ends. The CDR3 length is 17 residues. Germline lookup yields CDR1 MNHEY and CDR2 SMNVEV (reference sequence). The CDR3 loop reads CASSPSQPISSYNEQFF. The DNA for the CDR3 is TGTGCCAGCAGTCCTTCCCAGCCGATAAGCTCCTACAATGAGCAGTTCTTC.

This clone has just one count. The chain links TRBV7-8 to TRBJ2-5, with TRBD2 as a possible D gene (6 bases). This CDR3 has 17 residues. V dropped 3 bases and J dropped 2 bases, with 19 bases sitting between them. Per germline, CDR1 SGHVS and CDR2 FQNEAQ. The CDR3 sequence: CASSLGPRASAQETQYF. The CDR3 DNA sequence: TGTGCCAGCAGCTTGGGGCCCCGAGCTAGCGCTCAAGAGACCCAGTACTTC.

The count of this clone is one. CDR3 region: CASSQDVPSGGWADTQYF. CDR3 in DNA: TGCGCCAGCAGCCAAGACGTACCTAGCGGGGGGTGGGCAGATACGCAGTATTTT. The V gene is TRBV4-3, the J gene TRBJ2-3; TRBD2 aligns across 11 bases. CDR1 and CDR2 from the germline V gene are LGHNA and YSLEER. Trimming removed 0 bases from V and 4 bases from J; junction bases left unmatched: 9. The CDR3 covers 18 residues.

This clone was observed a single time. The genes are TRBV7-9 and TRBJ2-7; 7 bases align to TRBD1. V was pared by 1 base and J by 7 bases, with 13 bases of the junction left unmatched. The CDR3 spans 16 residues. Looked up from germline, CDR1 is SEHNR and CDR2 is FQNEAQ (reference sequence). The CDR3 bases are TGTGCCAGCAGCTTAGACGGGAACAGGGGAGCGAGGGAGCAGTACTTC. It translates to CASSLDGNRGAREQYF.

The genes are TRBV10-1 and TRBJ2-1; 8 bases match TRBD2. Germline CDR1 is WNHNN and CDR2 is SYGVQD (reference sequence). V lost 2 bases, J lost 7 bases, and 7 bases stayed unmatched. The CDR3 has 15 residues. The CDR3 DNA is TGCGCCAGCAGTGAGATGACTAGCGACTTGAATGAGCAGTTCTTC. It is translated as CASSEMTSDLNEQFF.

CDR3: CASGYRTSGRAQAQYF. In DNA form, the CDR3 reads TGTGCCAGCGGATACCGGACTAGCGGGAGGGCCCAGGCGCAGTATTTT. The chain uses TRBV2 and TRBJ2-3; 15 bases line up with TRBD2. J gave up 10 bases and V 8 bases, and 13 bases lay outside the gene matches. Germline CDR1 is SNHLY and CDR2 is FYNNEI. This CDR3 spans 16 amino acids. The entire variable domain, with the rest obtained from reference TRBV2 and TRBJ2-3, is as follows: EPEVTQTPSHQVTQMGQEVILRCVPISNHLYFYWYRQILGQKVEFLVSFYNNEISEKSEIFDDQFSVERPDGSNFTLKIRSTKLEDSAMYFCASGYRTSGRAQAQYFGPGTRLTVL.